A single sample is the source of the 26 T cell receptor beta chains below, sequenced in a study of T cells in localized non-small cell lung cancer. Some clones are missing from TCRdb's copy, which holds only in-frame ones; the method was immunoSEQ multiplex PCR. This sample has fewer than 35,000 clones, with around 93% found just once. The sample was PBMCs, taken before any cancer treatment. Receptors originate from a man aged 40-75 years with stage II lung adenocarcinoma.

This clone was detected a few times. V gene TRBV7-9 combines with J gene TRBJ2-5; 7 bases line up with TRBD1. After removal of 5 bases from V and 1 base from J, the junction contained 4 bases not matched to a gene. The CDR3 runs 14 residues. Germline V lookup: CDR1 SEHNR, CDR2 FQNEAQ (reference sequence). Here the CDR3 DNA reads TGTGCCAGCAGCCCCGGGACAGCCCAAGAGACCCAGTACTTC. Encoded protein: CASSPGTAQETQYF.

The J gene is TRBJ2-2, the V gene TRBV4-1; 7 nucleotides agree with TRBD2. CDR3 length: 14 residues. With V trimmed by 3 bases and J by 7 bases, 5 bases remained unmatched. Germline V gene data show CDR1 as MGHRA and CDR2 as YSYEKL. The CDR3 reads CASSHPGLDGELFF. CDR3 coding DNA: TGCGCCAGCAGCCACCCCGGACTAGACGGGGAGCTGTTTTTT.

The chain combines TRBV28 with TRBJ1-1; no firm D call. V was trimmed by 5 bases and J by 5 bases, leaving 9 bases between them. Germline V lookup: CDR1 MDHEN, CDR2 SYDVKM. CDR3 size: 12 residues. The CDR3 protein is CASSPTWTEAFF. The DNA of the CDR3 is TGTGCCAGCAGTCCAACATGGACTGAAGCTTTCTTT.

The V call is TRBV5-1, the J call TRBJ1-2, with 8 positions matching TRBD1. The J segment lost 6 bases and the V segment lost 5 bases, leaving 9 bases of the junction unmatched. CDR1 is SGHRS, CDR2 YFSETQ, per germline. The CDR3 consists of 14 residues. CDR3 DNA: TGCGCCAGCAGGTCGGGCAGGGGGCTTGATGGCTACACCTTC. Its translation is CASRSGRGLDGYTF.

The rearrangement links TRBV5-8 to TRBJ1-3; 7 nucleotides align to TRBD1. The CDR3 runs to 12 residues. Trimming cost V 5 bases and J 7 bases; bases outside gene matches: 3. The V gene's germline CDR1 is SGHTS and CDR2 YDEGEE. DNA for the CDR3: TGTGCCAGCAGAACACAGGGGAACACCATATATTTT. It translates to CASRTQGNTIYF. The full variable domain, rest sourced from reference TRBV5-8 and TRBJ1-3, is EAGVTQSPTHLIKTRGQQATLRCSPISGHTSVYWYQQALGLGLQFLLWYDEGEERNRGNFPPRFSGRQFPNYSSELNVNALELEDSALYLCASRTQGNTIYFGEGSWLTVV.

V is TRBV28 and J is TRBJ2-7; D unclear. The CDR3 length is 12 residues. The germline V and J ends were trimmed by 4 bases and 2 bases, with 6 bases remaining between them. Germline CDR1 is MDHEN and CDR2 is SYDVKM. CDR3 nucleotides: TGTGCCAGCAGTTCAATTACCTACGAGCAGTACTTC. The encoded protein is CASSSITYEQYF.

This chain joins TRBV30 and TRBJ1-2; D possibly corresponds to TRBD1 (5 bases). Germline V gene lookup returns CDR1 GTSNPN and CDR2 SVGIG (reference sequence). The germline V and J ends were trimmed by 5 bases and 4 bases, with 11 bases remaining between them. This CDR3 has 12 amino acids. CDR3 sequence: CAWARGGYGYTF. The CDR3 nucleotides read TGTGCCTGGGCGAGGGGTGGCTATGGCTACACCTTC.

The chain employs TRBV19 and TRBJ1-4; D gene ambiguous. The CDR3 extends over 13 amino acids. V was clipped by 3 bases and J by 8 bases, with 10 bases between them. CDR1 is LNHDA, CDR2 SQIVND, per germline (reference sequence). The CDR3 spells CASSILWREKLFF. CDR3 nucleotides: TGTGCCAGTAGTATTTTGTGGAGGGAAAAACTGTTTTTT. Together with reference TRBV19 and TRBJ1-4, the CDR3 gives the full variable domain: DGGITQSPKYLFRKEGQNVTLSCEQNLNHDAMYWYRQDPGQGLRLIYYSQIVNDFQKGDIAEGYSVSREKKESFPLTVTSAQKNPTAFYLCASSILWREKLFFGSGTQLSVL.

The chain recombines TRBV19 with TRBJ2-5, with D possibly called TRBD1 or TRBD2 (6 bases each). The V gene lost 6 bases and the J gene lost 5 bases, with 16 bases spanning the gap. The CDR3 loop spans 14 amino acids. CDR1 and CDR2 (germline): LNHDA, SQIVND (reference sequence). This chain's CDR3 is CASSPGGGVETQYF. The DNA of the CDR3 is TGTGCCAGTAGCCCCGGGGGCGGTGTGGAGACCCAGTACTTC. Full variable domain (remainder filled in from reference TRBV19 and TRBJ2-5): DGGITQSPKYLFRKEGQNVTLSCEQNLNHDAMYWYRQDPGQGLRLIYYSQIVNDFQKGDIAEGYSVSREKKESFPLTVTSAQKNPTAFYLCASSPGGGVETQYFGPGTRLLVL.

Only one count was recorded for this clone. This chain uses TRBV6-5 with TRBJ1-3, with TRBD1 identical over 7 bases. V shed 5 bases and J 2 bases; nucleotides not matched to a gene: 6. The CDR3 spans 15 residues. CDR1 is MNHEY and CDR2 is SVGAGI in the germline V gene. The CDR3 DNA is TGTGCCAGCAGTACGACAGGGCACCCTGGAAACACCATATATTTT. Amino acid sequence: CASSTTGHPGNTIYF.

A single count supports this clone. The rearrangement links TRBV6-6 to TRBJ1-1; D is perhaps TRBD1 (5 bases). Germline V gene data show CDR1 as MNHNY and CDR2 as SVGAGI (reference sequence). The CDR3 covers 15 residues. Trimming removed 0 bases at V and 1 base at J, with 9 bases between. The CDR3 here is CASSYSPGTNTEAFF. The DNA for the CDR3 is TGTGCCAGCAGTTACTCGCCAGGGACGAACACTGAAGCTTTCTTT.

J is TRBJ2-1 and V is TRBV11-2; D may be TRBD2 (5 bases). Trimming left V 1 base short and J 5 bases short, with 12 bases between. The CDR3 runs to 15 residues. Germline V gene data show CDR1 as SGHAT and CDR2 as FQNNGV. This CDR3 reads CASSLGSGNHNEQFF. Here the CDR3 DNA reads TGTGCCAGCAGCTTAGGTTCGGGAAACCACAATGAGCAGTTCTTC.

The chain is built from TRBV5-1 and TRBJ2-3; 7 nucleotides line up with TRBD2. J gave up 4 bases and V 8 bases, and 13 bases lay outside the gene matches. This CDR3 is 15 amino acids long. Per germline, CDR1 SGHRS and CDR2 YFSETQ. CDR3 bases: TGCGCCAGTACCAACCGCGGGAGATCAGCAGATACGCAGTATTTT. Residues: CASTNRGRSADTQYF.

CDR3 DNA: TGTGCCAGCAGCCCTATGGACAGTCTTAGCAATCAGCCCCAGCATTTT. The encoded protein is CASSPMDSLSNQPQHF. V and J are TRBV28 and TRBJ1-5; maybe TRBD1 (6 bases). V dropped 6 bases and J dropped 0 bases, with 15 bases sitting between them. This CDR3 contains 16 residues. CDR1 and CDR2 (germline): MDHEN, SYDVKM.

The chain links TRBV29-1 to TRBJ1-2, with a possible D match to TRBD1 (6 bases). This CDR3 has 11 residues. V dropped 4 bases and J dropped 8 bases, with 11 bases sitting between them. CDR1 is SQVTM and CDR2 is ANQGSEA in the germline V gene. The CDR3 here is CSVVGTIGYTF. In nucleotides, the CDR3 is TGCAGCGTTGTCGGGACAATCGGCTACACCTTC.

The V call is TRBV18, the J call TRBJ1-2; 8 positions match TRBD1. CDR1 KGHSH and CDR2 LQKENI come from the germline V gene. This CDR3 contains 15 residues. The J segment lost 3 bases and the V segment lost 3 bases, leaving 6 bases of the junction unmatched. The CDR3 sequence: CASSPSQTGDYGYTF. CDR3 nucleotide sequence: TGTGCCAGCTCACCTTCCCAGACAGGGGACTATGGCTACACCTTC.

The V and J genes are TRBV28 and TRBJ1-5; the match to TRBD1 covers 9 bases. Per the germline V gene, CDR1 is MDHEN and CDR2 is SYDVKM. The CDR3 totals 14 residues. V shed 8 bases, J shed 7 bases, and the junction held 9 bases outside the gene matches. The CDR3 DNA is TGTGCCAGCCTGGGACAGGGATATTCGCAGCCCCAGCATTTT. Its translation is CASLGQGYSQPQHF.

In its sample, this clone was seen once. J is TRBJ2-2 and V is TRBV5-8; maybe TRBD2 (5 bases). Germline V gives CDR1 SGHTS, CDR2 YDEGEE. CDR3 length equals 18 residues. V lost 5 bases, J lost 4 bases, and 24 bases lay in between. The CDR3 region is CASRPARGLGLSTGELFF. CDR3 DNA sequence: TGTGCCAGCAGGCCTGCCCGGGGTCTCGGATTAAGCACCGGGGAGCTGTTTTTT.

This rearrangement joins TRBV28 to TRBJ2-5; no definite D call. The germline CDR1 and CDR2 sequences are MDHEN and SYDVKM. This CDR3 is built from 14 residues. V gave up 5 bases and J gave up 7 bases, with 17 bases separating them. In nucleotides, the CDR3 is TGTGCCAGCAGTACCCCCGCCTCTAGGGTGACCCAGTACTTC. It specifies CASSTPASRVTQYF. The entire variable domain, with the rest obtained from reference TRBV28 and TRBJ2-5, is as follows: DVKVTQSSRYLVKRTGEKVFLECVQDMDHENMFWYRQDPGLGLRLIYFSYDVKMKEKGDIPEGYSVSREKKERFSLILESASTNQTSMYLCASSTPASRVTQYFGPGTRLLVL.

This sequence joins TRBV27 and TRBJ2-3, with D unresolved. The CDR3 consists of 13 residues. V was cut by 6 bases and J by 3 bases, with 10 bases left in between. Germline V CDR1 and CDR2: MNHEY, SMNVEV (reference sequence). The CDR3 is CASRVTGTDTQYF. CDR3 nucleotide sequence: TGTGCCAGCAGGGTAACCGGGACAGATACGCAGTATTTT.

The chain joins TRBV5-1 to TRBJ2-2, with 7 bases that match TRBD1. The CDR3 covers 15 residues. V trimming: 7 bases; J trimming: 4 bases; junction bases outside the gene matches: 10. Per germline, CDR1 SGHRS and CDR2 YFSETQ. The CDR3 coding sequence is TGCGCCAGCTATTCTAACAGGGGCCTCACCGGGGAGCTGTTTTTT. Translation gives CASYSNRGLTGELFF.

This rearrangement joins TRBV27 to TRBJ2-7; 9 positions agree with TRBD2. The length of the CDR3 is 19 residues. Losses at the gene ends were 3 bases for V and 4 bases for J; bases not matched to a gene: 19. The germline V gene has CDR1 MNHEY and CDR2 SMNVEV (reference sequence). The CDR3 loop reads CASSLIPGASGTRGYEQYF. CDR3 in DNA: TGTGCCAGCAGTTTGATCCCGGGGGCTAGCGGGACCCGGGGTTACGAGCAGTACTTC.

The chain uses TRBV7-9 and TRBJ1-1, with 8 bases lining up with TRBD1. Germline V gives CDR1 SEHNR, CDR2 FQNEAQ (reference sequence). With 5 bases clipped from V and 4 bases from J, the junction kept 9 bases outside the gene matches. The CDR3 has 15 residues. This chain's CDR3 is CASSVDRGRTTEAFF. The CDR3 region has the DNA TGTGCCAGCAGCGTCGACAGGGGCCGAACCACTGAAGCTTTCTTT.

The chain combines TRBV28 with TRBJ1-2; D uncertain. Trimming left V 5 bases short and J 4 bases short, with 14 bases between. In germline, CDR1 is MDHEN, CDR2 SYDVKM. This CDR3 is built from 14 residues. The chain's CDR3 is CASSIRSMGYGYTF. CDR3 bases: TGTGCCAGCAGTATACGATCGATGGGCTATGGCTACACCTTC.

The chain links TRBV28 to TRBJ2-2; 10 bases agree with TRBD1. There are 15 residues in the CDR3. J was trimmed by 7 bases and V by 6 bases; bases with no gene match: 8. Germline V lookup: CDR1 MDHEN, CDR2 SYDVKM. The CDR3 protein is CASRTTGGAIGELFF. The CDR3 DNA reads TGTGCCAGCAGGACGACAGGGGGCGCGATCGGGGAGCTGTTTTTT.

J is TRBJ1-5 and V is TRBV27; perhaps TRBD1 as D (5 bases). CDR1 is MNHEY and CDR2 is SMNVEV in the germline V gene (reference sequence). The CDR3 is 14 amino acids. The germline V and J ends were trimmed by 10 bases and 3 bases, with 16 bases remaining between them. The CDR3 DNA is TGTGCCACCGGGGACGGCAGGGACAATCAGCCCCAGCATTTT. Translating it yields CATGDGRDNQPQHF.